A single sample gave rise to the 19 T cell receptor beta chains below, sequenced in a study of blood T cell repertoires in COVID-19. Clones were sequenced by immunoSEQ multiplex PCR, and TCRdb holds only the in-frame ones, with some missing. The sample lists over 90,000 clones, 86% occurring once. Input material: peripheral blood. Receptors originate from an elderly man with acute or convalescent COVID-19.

DNA of the CDR3: TGCGCCAGCAGCCAAGATCTTACAGAAGGACTAGCGGGACCCTACGAGCAGTACTTC. The encoded protein is CASSQDLTEGLAGPYEQYF. V is TRBV4-3 and J is TRBJ2-7, with 12 bases fitting TRBD2. The germline CDR1 and CDR2 sequences are LGHNA and YSLEER. The CDR3 extends over 19 amino acids. With V trimmed by 0 bases and J by 2 bases, 11 bases remained unmatched.

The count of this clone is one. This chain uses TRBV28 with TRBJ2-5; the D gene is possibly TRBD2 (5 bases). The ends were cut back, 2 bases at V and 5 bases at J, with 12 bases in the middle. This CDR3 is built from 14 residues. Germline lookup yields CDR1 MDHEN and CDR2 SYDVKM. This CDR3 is CASSLPAGGETQYF. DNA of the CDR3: TGTGCCAGCAGTTTACCCGCGGGCGGGGAGACCCAGTACTTC.

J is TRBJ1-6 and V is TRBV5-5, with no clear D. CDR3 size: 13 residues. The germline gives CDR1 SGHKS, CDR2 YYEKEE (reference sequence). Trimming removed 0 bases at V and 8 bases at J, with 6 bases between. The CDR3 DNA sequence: TGTGCCAGCAGCTTGGAGAGTGATTCACCCCTCCACTTT. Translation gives CASSLESDSPLHF.

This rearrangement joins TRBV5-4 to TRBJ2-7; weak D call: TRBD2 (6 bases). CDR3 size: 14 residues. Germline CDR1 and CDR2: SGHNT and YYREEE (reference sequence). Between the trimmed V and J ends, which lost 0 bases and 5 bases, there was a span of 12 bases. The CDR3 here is CASSLELAIHEQYF. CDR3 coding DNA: TGTGCCAGCAGCTTGGAGCTAGCGATCCACGAGCAGTACTTC.

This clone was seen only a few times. This chain's CDR3 is CASSWGGDYGYTF. CDR3 DNA sequence: TGTGCCAGTAGTTGGGGAGGGGACTATGGCTACACCTTC. This chain links TRBV19 with TRBJ1-2; D perhaps matches TRBD1 (5 bases). The CDR3 covers 13 residues. The V and J ends lost 5 bases and 3 bases respectively, with 10 bases between them. CDR1 LNHDA and CDR2 SQIVND come from the germline V gene (reference sequence).

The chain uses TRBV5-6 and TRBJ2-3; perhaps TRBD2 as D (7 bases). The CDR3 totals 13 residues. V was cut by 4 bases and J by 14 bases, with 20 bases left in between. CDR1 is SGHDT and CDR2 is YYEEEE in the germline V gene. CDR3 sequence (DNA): TGTGCCAGCAGCGGGGGGGCTGGACTGCCTCCGTATTTT. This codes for CASSGGAGLPPYF.

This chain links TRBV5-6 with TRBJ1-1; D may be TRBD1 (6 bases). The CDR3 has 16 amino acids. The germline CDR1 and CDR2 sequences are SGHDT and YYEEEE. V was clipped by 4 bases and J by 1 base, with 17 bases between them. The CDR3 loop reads CASSPILGGANTEAFF. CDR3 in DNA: TGTGCCAGCAGCCCTATTCTAGGGGGGGCGAACACTGAAGCTTTCTTT.

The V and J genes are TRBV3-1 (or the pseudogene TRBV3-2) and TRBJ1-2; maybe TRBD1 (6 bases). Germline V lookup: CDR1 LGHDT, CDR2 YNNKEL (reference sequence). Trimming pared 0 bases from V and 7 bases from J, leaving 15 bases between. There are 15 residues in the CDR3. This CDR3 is CASSQDFRGRAGYTF. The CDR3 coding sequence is TGTGCCAGCAGCCAAGATTTCAGGGGTCGAGCTGGCTACACCTTC.

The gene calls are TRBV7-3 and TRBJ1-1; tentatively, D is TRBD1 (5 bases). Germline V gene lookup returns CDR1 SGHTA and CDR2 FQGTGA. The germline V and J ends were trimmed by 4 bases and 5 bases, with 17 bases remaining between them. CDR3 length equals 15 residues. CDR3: CASSYGGPAGTEAFF. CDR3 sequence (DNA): TGTGCCAGCAGCTACGGTGGACCGGCAGGGACTGAAGCTTTCTTT.

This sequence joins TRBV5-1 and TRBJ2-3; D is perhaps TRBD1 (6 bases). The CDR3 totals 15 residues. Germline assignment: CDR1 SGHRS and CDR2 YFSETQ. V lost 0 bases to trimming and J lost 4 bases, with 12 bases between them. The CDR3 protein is CASSLVARGPDTQYF. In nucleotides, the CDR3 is TGCGCCAGCAGCTTGGTCGCCAGGGGACCAGATACGCAGTATTTT.

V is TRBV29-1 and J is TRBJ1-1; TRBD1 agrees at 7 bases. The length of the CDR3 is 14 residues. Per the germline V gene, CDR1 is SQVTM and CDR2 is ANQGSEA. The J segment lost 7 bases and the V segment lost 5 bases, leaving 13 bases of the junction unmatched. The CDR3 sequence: CSVPGTAPPFEAFF. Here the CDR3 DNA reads TGCAGCGTTCCCGGGACAGCACCCCCCTTTGAAGCTTTCTTT.

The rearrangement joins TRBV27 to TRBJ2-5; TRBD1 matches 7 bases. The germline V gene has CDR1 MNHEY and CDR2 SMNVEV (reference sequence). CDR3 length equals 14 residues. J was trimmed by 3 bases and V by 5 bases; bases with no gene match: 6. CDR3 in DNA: TGTGCCAGCAGTCCTGGGGACAGAGAAGAGACCCAGTACTTC. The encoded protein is CASSPGDREETQYF.

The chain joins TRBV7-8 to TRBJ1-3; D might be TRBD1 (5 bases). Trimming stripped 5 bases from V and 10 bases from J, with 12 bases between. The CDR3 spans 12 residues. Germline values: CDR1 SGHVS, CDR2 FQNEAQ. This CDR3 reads CASSTPRETIYF. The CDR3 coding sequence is TGTGCCAGCAGCACCCCCAGGGAAACCATATATTTT.

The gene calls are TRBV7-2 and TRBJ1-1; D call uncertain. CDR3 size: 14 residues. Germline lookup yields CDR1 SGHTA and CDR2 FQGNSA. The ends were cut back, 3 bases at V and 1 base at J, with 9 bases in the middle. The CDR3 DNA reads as TGTGCCAGCAGCTTGGCTCTCGAGAACACTGAAGCTTTCTTT. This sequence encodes CASSLALENTEAFF.

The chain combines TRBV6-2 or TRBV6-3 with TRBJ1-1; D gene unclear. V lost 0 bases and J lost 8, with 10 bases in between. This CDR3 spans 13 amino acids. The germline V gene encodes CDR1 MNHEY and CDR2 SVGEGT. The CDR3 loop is CASSYSSSGEAFF. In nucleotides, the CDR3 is TGTGCCAGCAGTTACTCCTCTTCGGGGGAAGCTTTCTTT.

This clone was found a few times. Written as DNA, the CDR3 is TGTGCCAGCAGTTTATCCCGACAGGGGGCGCCGGGAAAAAACATTCAGTACTTC. Its protein product is CASSLSRQGAPGKNIQYF. V gene TRBV27 combines with J gene TRBJ2-4; 10 nucleotides line up with TRBD1. The CDR3 is 18 amino acids. V lost 0 bases and J lost 4; bases outside the gene matches: 9. Germline lookup yields CDR1 MNHEY and CDR2 SMNVEV (reference sequence).

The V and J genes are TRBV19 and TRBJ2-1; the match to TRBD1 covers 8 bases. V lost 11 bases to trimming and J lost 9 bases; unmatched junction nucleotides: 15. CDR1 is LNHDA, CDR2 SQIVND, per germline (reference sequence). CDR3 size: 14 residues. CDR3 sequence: CACRSQGAGGEQFF. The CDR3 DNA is TGTGCCTGCCGCTCTCAGGGGGCGGGCGGTGAGCAGTTCTTC.

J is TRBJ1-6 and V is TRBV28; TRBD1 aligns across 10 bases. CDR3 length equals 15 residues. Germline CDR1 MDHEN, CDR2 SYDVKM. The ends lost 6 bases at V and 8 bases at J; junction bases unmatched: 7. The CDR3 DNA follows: TGTGCCAGCAGCCTGCGGGGGACAGGGGATTCACCCCTCCACTTT. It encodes CASSLRGTGDSPLHF.

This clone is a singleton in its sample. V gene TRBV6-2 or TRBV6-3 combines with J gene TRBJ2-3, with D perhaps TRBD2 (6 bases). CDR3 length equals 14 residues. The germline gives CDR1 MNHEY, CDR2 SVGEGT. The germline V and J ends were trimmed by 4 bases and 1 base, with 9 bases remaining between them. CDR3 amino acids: CASSWGLGTDTQYF. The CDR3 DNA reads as TGTGCCAGCAGTTGGGGACTTGGCACAGATACGCAGTATTTT.